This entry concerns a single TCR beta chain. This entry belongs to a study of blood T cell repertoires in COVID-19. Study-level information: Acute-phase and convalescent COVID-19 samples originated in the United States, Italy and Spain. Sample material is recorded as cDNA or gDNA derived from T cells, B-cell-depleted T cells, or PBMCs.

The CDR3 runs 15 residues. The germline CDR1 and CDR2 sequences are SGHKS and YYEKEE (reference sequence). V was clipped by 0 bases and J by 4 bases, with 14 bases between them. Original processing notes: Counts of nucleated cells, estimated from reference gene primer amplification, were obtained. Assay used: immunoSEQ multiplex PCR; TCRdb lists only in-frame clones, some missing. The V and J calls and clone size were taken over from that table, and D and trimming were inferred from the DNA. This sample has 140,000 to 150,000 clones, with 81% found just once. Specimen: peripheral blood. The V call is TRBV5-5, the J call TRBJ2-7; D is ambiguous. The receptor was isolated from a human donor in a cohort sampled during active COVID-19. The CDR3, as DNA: TGTGCCAGCAGCTTGGGCGGCAGCGACCAATACGAGCAGTACTTC. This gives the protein CASSLGGSDQYEQYF.